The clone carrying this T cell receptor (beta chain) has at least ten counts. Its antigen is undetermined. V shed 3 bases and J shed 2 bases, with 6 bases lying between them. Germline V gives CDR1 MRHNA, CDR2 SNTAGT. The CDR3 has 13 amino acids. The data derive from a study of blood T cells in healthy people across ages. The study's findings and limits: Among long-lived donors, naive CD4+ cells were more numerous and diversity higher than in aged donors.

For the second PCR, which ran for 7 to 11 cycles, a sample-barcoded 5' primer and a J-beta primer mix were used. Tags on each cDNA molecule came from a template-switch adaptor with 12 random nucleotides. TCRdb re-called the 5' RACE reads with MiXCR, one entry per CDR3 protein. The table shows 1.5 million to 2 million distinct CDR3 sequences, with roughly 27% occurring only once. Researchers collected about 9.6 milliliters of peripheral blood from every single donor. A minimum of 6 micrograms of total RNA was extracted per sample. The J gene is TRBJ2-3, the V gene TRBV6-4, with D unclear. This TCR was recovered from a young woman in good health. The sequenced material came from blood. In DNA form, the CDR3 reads TGTGCCAGCAGTGATCAGCACACAGATACGCAGTATTTT. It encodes CASSDQHTDTQYF.